The rows below give T cell receptor beta chains drawn from one sample of a study of shared clonotypes between healthy human individuals. Measured with immunoSEQ multiplex PCR; TCRdb has only the in-frame clones, and not every one. The sample lists hundreds of thousands of clones, nearly 95% occurring once. The specimen was naive CD8+ T cells sorted from blood. The receptors originated from a man in his thirties or forties in good health. Each CDR3 is given with its conserved first and last residue. Fields, in order: V gene, D gene, J gene, CDR3 length, clone size, CDR3 DNA, CDR3 protein. D genes are given only for firm matches. Part of the rows lack a size; the others show once, few, many or a class for expanded clones.

>TRBV6-1|TRBD1|TRBJ2-5|14|NA
TGTGCCAGCAGGGGACAGGGTCTTCAAGAGACCCAGTACTTC
CASRGQGLQETQYF
>TRBV28|NA|TRBJ2-1|16|NA
TGTGCCAGCAGTTTACACCGGGACACCTCCTACAATGAGCAGTTCTTC
CASSLHRDTSYNEQFF
>TRBV25-1|NA|TRBJ1-5|13|NA
TGTGCCAGGCAGGGGAGTCACCCTGGGCCCCAGCATTTT
CARQGSHPGPQHF
>TRBV11-2|NA|TRBJ2-2|16|NA
TGTGCCAGCAGCGGTTGGGGGGCGCAACGAGGCGGGGAGCTGTTTTTT
CASSGWGAQRGGELFF
>TRBV29-1|NA|TRBJ1-3|13|NA
TGCAGCGTGTTATCAGGGAGTGGAAACACCATATATTTT
CSVLSGSGNTIYF
>TRBV15|TRBD2|TRBJ2-3|20|NA
TGTGCCACCAGCAGAGAGGGGGCCAGGAGTCTAGCGGGAAACACAGATACGCAGTATTTT
CATSREGARSLAGNTDTQYF
>TRBV13|NA|TRBJ2-1|14|once
TGTGCCAGCAGCCCCCCCACGCAGGGAAATGAGCAGTTCTTC
CASSPPTQGNEQFF
>TRBV30|NA|TRBJ1-2|13|NA
TGTGCCTGGAGCTTGCTTGCAGGCTATGGCTACACCTTC
CAWSLLAGYGYTF
>TRBV7-8|TRBD2|TRBJ2-7|15|NA
TGTGCCAGCAGCCCCCGTAGCGGGAGGGCGGGCGAGCAGTACTTC
CASSPRSGRAGEQYF
>TRBV27|NA|TRBJ1-2|13|NA
TGTGCCAGCAGTTACTCCCTAGGCTATGGCTACACCTTC
CASSYSLGYGYTF
>TRBV28|TRBD2|TRBJ2-1|16|NA
TGTGCCAGCAGTTTCTGGCTAGCGGGAGGGCACAATGAGCAGTTCTTC
CASSFWLAGGHNEQFF
>TRBV10-3|TRBD2|TRBJ2-3|15|once
TGTGCCATCAGTGAGTCGCAGCGGGAGAGGGATACGCAGTATTTT
CAISESQRERDTQYF
>TRBV5-8|NA|TRBJ1-2|15|NA
TGTGCCAGCAGCGGCAGCGCAAGACGCGGTCAGGGCTACACCTTC
CASSGSARRGQGYTF
>TRBV5-4|NA|TRBJ1-1|13|NA
TGTGCCAGCAGCTTGAGGGACGGCCTTGAAGCTTTCTTT
CASSLRDGLEAFF